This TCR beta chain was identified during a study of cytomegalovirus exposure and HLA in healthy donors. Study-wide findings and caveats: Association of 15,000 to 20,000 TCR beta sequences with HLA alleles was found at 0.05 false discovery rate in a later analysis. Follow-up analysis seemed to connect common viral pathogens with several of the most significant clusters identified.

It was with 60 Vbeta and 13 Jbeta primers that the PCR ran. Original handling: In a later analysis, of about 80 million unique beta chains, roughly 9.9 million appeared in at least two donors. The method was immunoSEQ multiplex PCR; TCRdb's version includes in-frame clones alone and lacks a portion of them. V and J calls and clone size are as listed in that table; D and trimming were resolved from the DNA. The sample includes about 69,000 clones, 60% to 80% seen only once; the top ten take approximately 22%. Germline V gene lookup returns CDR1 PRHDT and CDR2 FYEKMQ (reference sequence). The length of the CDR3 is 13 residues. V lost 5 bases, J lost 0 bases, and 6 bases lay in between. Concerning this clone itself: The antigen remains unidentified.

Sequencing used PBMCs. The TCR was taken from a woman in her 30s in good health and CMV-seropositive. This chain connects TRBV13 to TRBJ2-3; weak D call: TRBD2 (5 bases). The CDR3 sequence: CASSRTSTDTQYF. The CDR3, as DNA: TGTGCCAGCAGCAGGACTAGCACAGATACGCAGTATTTT. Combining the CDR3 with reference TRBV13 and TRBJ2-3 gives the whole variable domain AAGVIQSPRHLIKEKRETATLKCYPIPRHDTVYWYQQGPGQDPQFLISFYEKMQSDKGSIPDRFSAQQFSDYHSELNMSSLELGDSALYFCASSRTSTDTQYFGPGTRLTVL.